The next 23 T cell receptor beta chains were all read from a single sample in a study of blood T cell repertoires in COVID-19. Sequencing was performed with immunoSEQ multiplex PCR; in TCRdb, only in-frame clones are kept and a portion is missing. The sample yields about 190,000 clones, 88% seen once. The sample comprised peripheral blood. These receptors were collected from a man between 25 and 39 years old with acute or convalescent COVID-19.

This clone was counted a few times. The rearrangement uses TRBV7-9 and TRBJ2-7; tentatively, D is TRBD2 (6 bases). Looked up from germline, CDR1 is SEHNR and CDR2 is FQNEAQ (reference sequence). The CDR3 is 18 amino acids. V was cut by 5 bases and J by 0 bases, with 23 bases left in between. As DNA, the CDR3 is TGTGCCAGCAGCCCTGTCCGGGGACTTCGGATGAGCTCCTACGAGCAGTACTTC. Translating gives CASSPVRGLRMSSYEQYF.

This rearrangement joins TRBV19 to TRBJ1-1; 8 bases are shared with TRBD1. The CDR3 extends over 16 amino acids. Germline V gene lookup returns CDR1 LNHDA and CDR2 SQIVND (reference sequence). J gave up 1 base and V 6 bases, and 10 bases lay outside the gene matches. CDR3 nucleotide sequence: TGTGCCAGTAGGAAACAGGGGGAGATCGGGAACACTGAAGCTTTCTTT. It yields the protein CASRKQGEIGNTEAFF.

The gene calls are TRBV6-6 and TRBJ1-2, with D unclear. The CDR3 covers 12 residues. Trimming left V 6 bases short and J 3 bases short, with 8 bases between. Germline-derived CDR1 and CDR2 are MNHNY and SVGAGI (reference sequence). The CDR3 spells CASRPRDYGYTF. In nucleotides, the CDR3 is TGTGCCAGCAGGCCGCGGGACTATGGCTACACCTTC.

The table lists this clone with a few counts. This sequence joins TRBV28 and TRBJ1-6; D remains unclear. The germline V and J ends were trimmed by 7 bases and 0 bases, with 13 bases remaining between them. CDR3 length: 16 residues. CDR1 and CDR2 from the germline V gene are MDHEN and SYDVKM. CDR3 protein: CASKRSANSYNSPLHF. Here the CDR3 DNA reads TGTGCCAGCAAGAGATCCGCCAACTCCTATAATTCACCCCTCCACTTT. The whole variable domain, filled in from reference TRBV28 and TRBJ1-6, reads DVKVTQSSRYLVKRTGEKVFLECVQDMDHENMFWYRQDPGLGLRLIYFSYDVKMKEKGDIPEGYSVSREKKERFSLILESASTNQTSMYLCASKRSANSYNSPLHFGNGTRLTVT.

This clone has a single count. CDR3 loop: CASSRLESYTF. In DNA, the CDR3 is TGTGCCAGCAGCCGACTTGAAAGCTACACCTTC. The chain has TRBV6-2 or TRBV6-3 and TRBJ1-2, with D unclear. The CDR3 length is 11 residues. Deletions cut 6 bases from V and 9 bases from J, with 11 bases between. The germline V gene encodes CDR1 MNHEY and CDR2 SVGEGT.

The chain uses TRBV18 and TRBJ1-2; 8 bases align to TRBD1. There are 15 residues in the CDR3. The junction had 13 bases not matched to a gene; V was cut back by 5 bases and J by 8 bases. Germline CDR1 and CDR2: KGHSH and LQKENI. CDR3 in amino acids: CASSSYMTGDGGYTF. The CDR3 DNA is TGTGCCAGCTCATCATATATGACAGGGGATGGAGGCTACACCTTC.

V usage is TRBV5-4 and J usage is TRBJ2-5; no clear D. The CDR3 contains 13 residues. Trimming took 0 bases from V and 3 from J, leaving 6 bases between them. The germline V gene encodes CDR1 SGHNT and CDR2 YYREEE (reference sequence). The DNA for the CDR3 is TGTGCCAGCAGCTTGGGGGCTGAAGAGACCCAGTACTTC. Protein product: CASSLGAEETQYF.

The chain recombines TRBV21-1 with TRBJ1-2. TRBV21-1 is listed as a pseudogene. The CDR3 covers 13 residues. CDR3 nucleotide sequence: TGTGCCAGCAGCACGAGAGGCCCCTCTGGCTACACCTTC. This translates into CASSTRGPSGYTF.

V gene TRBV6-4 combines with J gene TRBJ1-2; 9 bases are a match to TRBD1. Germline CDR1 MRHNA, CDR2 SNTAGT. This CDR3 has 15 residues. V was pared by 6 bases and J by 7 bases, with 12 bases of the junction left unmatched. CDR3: CASSENRGPASGYTF. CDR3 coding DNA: TGTGCCAGCAGCGAAAACAGGGGGCCCGCGAGTGGCTACACCTTC.

The chain's CDR3 is CASSIDYFSYEQYF. The CDR3 DNA sequence: TGTGCCAGTAGTATAGACTATTTCTCCTACGAGCAGTACTTC. The chain is built from TRBV19 and TRBJ2-7, with D hard to call. This CDR3 contains 14 residues. In germline, CDR1 is LNHDA, CDR2 SQIVND (reference sequence). V dropped 0 bases and J dropped 0 bases, with 6 bases sitting between them.

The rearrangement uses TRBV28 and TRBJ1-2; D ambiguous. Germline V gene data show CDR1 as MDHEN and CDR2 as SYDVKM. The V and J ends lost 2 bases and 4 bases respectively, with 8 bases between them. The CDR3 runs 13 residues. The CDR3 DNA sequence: TGTGCCAGCAGTTTAGAATATAGCTATGGCTACACCTTC. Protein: CASSLEYSYGYTF.

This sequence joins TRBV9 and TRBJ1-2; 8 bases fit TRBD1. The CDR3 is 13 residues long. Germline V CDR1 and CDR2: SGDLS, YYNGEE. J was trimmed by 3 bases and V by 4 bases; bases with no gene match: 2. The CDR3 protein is CASSPDRDYGYTF. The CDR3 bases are TGTGCCAGCAGCCCGGACAGGGACTATGGCTACACCTTC.

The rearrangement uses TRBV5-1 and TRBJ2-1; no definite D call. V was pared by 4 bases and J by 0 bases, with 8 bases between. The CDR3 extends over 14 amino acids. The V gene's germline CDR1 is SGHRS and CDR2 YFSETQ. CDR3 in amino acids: CASSPSRSYNEQFF. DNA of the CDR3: TGCGCCAGCAGCCCCTCTCGCTCCTACAATGAGCAGTTCTTC.

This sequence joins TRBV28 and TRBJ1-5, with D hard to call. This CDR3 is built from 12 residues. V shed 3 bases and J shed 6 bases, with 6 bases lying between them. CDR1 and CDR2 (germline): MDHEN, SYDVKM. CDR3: CASSFRVQPQHF. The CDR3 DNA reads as TGTGCCAGCAGTTTTCGGGTTCAGCCCCAGCATTTT.

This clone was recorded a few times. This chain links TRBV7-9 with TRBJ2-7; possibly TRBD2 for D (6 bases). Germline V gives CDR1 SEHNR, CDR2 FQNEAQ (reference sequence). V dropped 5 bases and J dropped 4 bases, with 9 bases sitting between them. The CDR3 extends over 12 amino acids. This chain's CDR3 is CASSRDFYEQYF. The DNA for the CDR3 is TGTGCCAGCAGCCGGGACTTTTACGAGCAGTACTTC. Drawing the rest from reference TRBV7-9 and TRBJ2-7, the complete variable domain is DTGVSQNPRHKITKRGQNVTFRCDPISEHNRLYWYRQTLGQGPEFLTYFQNEAQLEKSRLLSDRFSAERPKGSFSTLEIQRTEQGDSAMYLCASSRDFYEQYFGPGTRLTVT.

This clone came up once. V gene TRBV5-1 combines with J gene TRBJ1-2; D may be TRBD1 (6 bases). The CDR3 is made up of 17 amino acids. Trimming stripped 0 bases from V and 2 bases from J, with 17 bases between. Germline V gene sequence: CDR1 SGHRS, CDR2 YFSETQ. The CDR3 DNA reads TGCGCCAGCAGCTTGGCCTCGAGGGACACGCAGAACTATGGCTACACCTTC. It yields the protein CASSLASRDTQNYGYTF.

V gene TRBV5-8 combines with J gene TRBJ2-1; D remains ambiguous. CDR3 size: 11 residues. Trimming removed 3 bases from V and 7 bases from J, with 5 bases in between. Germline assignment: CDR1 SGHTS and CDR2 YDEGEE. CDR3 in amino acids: CASSSENEQFF. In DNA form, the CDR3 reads TGTGCCAGCAGCTCCGAGAATGAGCAGTTCTTC.

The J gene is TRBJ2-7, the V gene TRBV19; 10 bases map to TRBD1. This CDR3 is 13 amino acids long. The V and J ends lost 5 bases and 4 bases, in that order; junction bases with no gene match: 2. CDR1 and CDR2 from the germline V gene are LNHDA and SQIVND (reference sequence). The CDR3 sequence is CASSRTGGYEQYF. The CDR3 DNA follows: TGTGCCAGTAGTCGGACAGGGGGGTACGAGCAGTACTTC.

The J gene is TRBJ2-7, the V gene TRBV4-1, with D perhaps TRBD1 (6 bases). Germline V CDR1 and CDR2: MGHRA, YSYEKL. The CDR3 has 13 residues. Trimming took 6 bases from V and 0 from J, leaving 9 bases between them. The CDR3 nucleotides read TGCGCCAGCAGTAGGGGGACCTCCTACGAGCAGTACTTC. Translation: CASSRGTSYEQYF.

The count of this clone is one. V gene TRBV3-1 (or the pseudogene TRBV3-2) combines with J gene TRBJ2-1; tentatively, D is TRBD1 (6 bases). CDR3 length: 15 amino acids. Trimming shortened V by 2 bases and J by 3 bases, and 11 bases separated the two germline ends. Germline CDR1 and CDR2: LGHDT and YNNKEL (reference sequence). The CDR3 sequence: CASSQSVTGYNEQFF. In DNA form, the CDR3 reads TGTGCCAGCAGCCAATCGGTGACAGGCTACAATGAGCAGTTCTTC.

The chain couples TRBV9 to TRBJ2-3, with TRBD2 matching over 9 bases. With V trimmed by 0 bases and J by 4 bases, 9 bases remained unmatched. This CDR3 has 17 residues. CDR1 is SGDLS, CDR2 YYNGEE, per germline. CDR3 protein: CASSVGPAGGRADTQYF. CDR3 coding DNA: TGTGCCAGCAGCGTAGGTCCCGCGGGGGGGCGGGCAGATACGCAGTATTTT. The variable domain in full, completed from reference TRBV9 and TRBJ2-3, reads DSGVTQTPKHLITATGQRVTLRCSPRSGDLSVYWYQQSLDQGLQFLIQYYNGEERAKGNILERFSAQQFPDLHSELNLSSLELGDSALYFCASSVGPAGGRADTQYFGPGTRLTVL.

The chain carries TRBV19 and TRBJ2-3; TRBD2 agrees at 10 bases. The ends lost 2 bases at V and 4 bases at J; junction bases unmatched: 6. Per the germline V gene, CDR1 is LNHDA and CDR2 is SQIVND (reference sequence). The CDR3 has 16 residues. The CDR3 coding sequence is TGTGCCAGTAGTATATGGGCTAGCGGGAGTGCAGATACGCAGTATTTT. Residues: CASSIWASGSADTQYF.

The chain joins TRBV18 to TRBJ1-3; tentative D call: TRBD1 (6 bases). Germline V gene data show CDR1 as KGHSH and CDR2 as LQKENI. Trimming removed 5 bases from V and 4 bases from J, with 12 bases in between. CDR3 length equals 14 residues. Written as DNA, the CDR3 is TGTGCCAGCTCAGGACAGCCCGCGGGAAACACCATATATTTT. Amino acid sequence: CASSGQPAGNTIYF.